Below are 30 T cell receptor beta chains sequenced from a single sample in a study of PD-1 blockade in classical Hodgkin lymphoma. Generated by immunoSEQ multiplex PCR, the TCRdb table keeps only in-frame clones and is missing some. Among under 45,000 clones, approximately 70% were seen once, and the ten largest hold under 3%. Time point in this sample: cycle 4 day 1 (C4D1), after more than five weeks of nivolumab. Each patient relapsed following autologous stem cell transplantation, and prior brentuximab vedotin exposure differed. Sequenced here: peripheral blood mononuclear cells (PBMCs), sampled before the fourth cycle of nivolumab. All receptors come from a human donor with classical Hodgkin lymphoma.

This clone was counted once. The gene calls are TRBV13 and TRBJ1-4; no firm D call. The CDR3 sequence is 16 residues long. V was cut by 1 base and J by 8 bases, with 17 bases left in between. Germline V CDR1 and CDR2: PRHDT, FYEKMQ (reference sequence). The CDR3 is CASSLAPEGREEKLFF. DNA of the CDR3: TGTGCCAGCAGCTTAGCTCCGGAAGGGCGGGAGGAAAAACTGTTTTTT.

This clone was counted a single time. V is TRBV5-1 and J is TRBJ2-7; 15 positions match TRBD2. After removal of 2 bases from V and 5 bases from J, the junction contained 11 bases not matched to a gene. This CDR3 region has 18 residues. The germline V gene has CDR1 SGHRS and CDR2 YFSETQ. Written as DNA, the CDR3 is TGCGCCAGCAGCTTTCTAGGACTAGCGGGGGGGCCCCTCCACGAGCAGTACTTC. It is translated as CASSFLGLAGGPLHEQYF. Drawing the rest from reference TRBV5-1 and TRBJ2-7, the complete variable domain is KAGVTQTPRYLIKTRGQQVTLSCSPISGHRSVSWYQQTPGQGLQFLFEYFSETQRNKGNFPGRFSGRQFSNSRSEMNVSTLELGDSALYLCASSFLGLAGGPLHEQYFGPGTRLTVT.

The V gene is TRBV7-8, the J gene TRBJ2-7, with D perhaps TRBD2 (5 bases). The CDR3 is 14 amino acids. Trimming took 5 bases from V and 0 from J, leaving 11 bases between them. Per germline, CDR1 SGHVS and CDR2 FQNEAQ. CDR3 amino acids: CASSPDRDSYEQYF. The CDR3 DNA reads TGTGCCAGCAGCCCTGACCGGGACTCCTACGAGCAGTACTTC.

This clone showed up just once. The chain uses TRBV9 and TRBJ2-7; a possible D gene is TRBD2 (6 bases). V lost 4 bases and J 3 bases, leaving 11 bases between the germline ends. CDR1 SGDLS and CDR2 YYNGEE come from the germline V gene. The CDR3 totals 13 residues. The CDR3, as DNA: TGTGCCAGCAGCTCCCACGGGGGCTACGAGCAGTACTTC. It translates to CASSSHGGYEQYF.

In this sample, this clone is medium-sized (0.01 to 0.1%). The chain combines TRBV7-9 with TRBJ1-1; D gene uncertain. Germline lookup yields CDR1 SEHNR and CDR2 FQNEAQ (reference sequence). The CDR3 is 15 residues long. V shed 7 bases and J shed 1 base, with 16 bases lying between them. The CDR3 sequence is CASTADGLSNTEAFF. The CDR3 coding sequence is TGTGCCAGCACCGCCGACGGCCTATCGAACACTGAAGCTTTCTTT.

J is TRBJ2-1 and V is TRBV10-3, with 7 bases matching TRBD1. CDR3 size: 13 residues. V trimming: 7 bases; J trimming: 4 bases; junction bases outside the gene matches: 4. Germline V gene sequence: CDR1 ENHRY, CDR2 SYGVKD. This CDR3 reads CAIMGQPYNEQFF. In DNA, the CDR3 is TGTGCCATCATGGGACAGCCTTACAATGAGCAGTTCTTC.

By share of the sample, this clone is medium-sized. The rearrangement joins TRBV10-1 to TRBJ2-7, with D possibly being TRBD1 (5 bases). The CDR3 runs to 14 residues. Germline loops: CDR1 WNHNN, CDR2 SYGVQD (reference sequence). The V end was cut by 4 bases, the J end by 7 bases, with 17 bases between. CDR3 sequence (DNA): TGCGCCAGCAGTGGATCGGACACCTTTTATGAGCAGTACTTC. This sequence encodes CASSGSDTFYEQYF.

J is TRBJ2-7 and V is TRBV9; TRBD1 matches at 7 bases. Trimming at V came to 4 bases and at J to 3 bases, leaving 7 bases not matched to a gene. CDR3 length: 14 residues. Per the germline V gene, CDR1 is SGDLS and CDR2 is YYNGEE. The CDR3 protein is CASSPSTGYYEQYF. Written as DNA, the CDR3 is TGTGCCAGCAGCCCGTCGACAGGGTACTACGAGCAGTACTTC.

Only a few counts were recorded for this clone. This rearrangement joins TRBV4-3 to TRBJ2-7; TRBD1 matches at 8 bases. V shed 0 bases and J 0 bases; nucleotides not matched to a gene: 1. This CDR3 contains 15 residues. CDR1 and CDR2 (germline): LGHNA, YSLEER. The chain's CDR3 is CASSQDDRGSYEQYF. The DNA for the CDR3 is TGCGCCAGCAGCCAAGATGACAGGGGCTCCTACGAGCAGTACTTC.

As concerns this clone: Distinct nucleotide sequences in the sample also encode this CDR3. This chain links TRBV7-9 with TRBJ1-5; D is unresolved. The CDR3 consists of 12 residues. Germline loops: CDR1 SEHNR, CDR2 FQNEAQ (reference sequence). V was cut by 7 bases and J by 6 bases, with 10 bases left in between. Here the CDR3 reads CASTDGGQPQHF. CDR3 nucleotide sequence: TGTGCCAGCACCGACGGTGGTCAGCCCCAGCATTTT.

The V and J genes are TRBV2 and TRBJ2-2, with 8 positions matching TRBD1. The V segment lost 7 bases and the J segment 7 bases; nucleotides outside the gene matches: 14. The germline CDR1 and CDR2 sequences are SNHLY and FYNNEI. The CDR3 consists of 16 residues. The CDR3 DNA follows: TGTGCCAGCACCCAGGGGGCAGGGTATAGTGGCGGGGAGCTGTTTTTT. It translates to CASTQGAGYSGGELFF.

This clone was observed a handful of times. Within the sample, other DNA sequences also encode this same CDR3. DNA for the CDR3: TGCGCCAGCAGCCAAGAGGCAACCTACGAGCAGTACTTC. Protein sequence: CASSQEATYEQYF. V and J are TRBV4-1 and TRBJ2-7, with unresolved D. Trimming stripped 0 bases from V and 2 bases from J, with 5 bases between. This CDR3 spans 13 amino acids. Germline CDR1 is MGHRA and CDR2 is YSYEKL.

The chain has TRBV13 and TRBJ2-3; 8 bases fit TRBD1. The CDR3 sequence is 15 residues long. Trimming at V came to 1 base and at J to 4 bases, leaving 4 bases not matched to a gene. Looked up from germline, CDR1 is PRHDT and CDR2 is FYEKMQ (reference sequence). This CDR3 reads CASSLAQGVADTQYF. CDR3 coding DNA: TGTGCCAGCAGCTTAGCACAGGGGGTAGCAGATACGCAGTATTTT.

This clone was seen only once. V is TRBV15 and J is TRBJ1-6, with TRBD1 matching 12 bases. Losses at the gene ends were 4 bases for V and 8 bases for J; bases not matched to a gene: 9. The CDR3 runs to 17 residues. The germline V gene encodes CDR1 LNHNV and CDR2 YYDKDF (reference sequence). CDR3 protein: CATSNWDRGPSDSPLHF. The CDR3 region has the DNA TGTGCCACCAGCAATTGGGACAGGGGGCCTTCCGATTCACCCCTCCACTTT.

This sequence joins TRBV6-1 and TRBJ2-7; D not resolved. The V end lost 3 bases, the J end lost 2 bases, and 8 bases lay between the germline ends. CDR3 length: 13 amino acids. CDR1 MNHNS and CDR2 SASEGT come from the germline V gene. Here the CDR3 DNA reads TGTGCCAGCAGTGACCTGGGAACCTACGAGCAGTACTTC. As protein: CASSDLGTYEQYF.

This clone was seen a handful of times. The gene calls are TRBV5-1 and TRBJ2-1; the match to TRBD1 covers 8 bases. V shed 0 bases, J shed 4 bases, and the junction held 9 bases outside the gene matches. The CDR3 spans 17 residues. Per germline, CDR1 SGHRS and CDR2 YFSETQ. The CDR3 loop reads CASSLGVGQGDYNEQFF. The CDR3 DNA is TGCGCCAGCAGCTTGGGGGTCGGACAGGGAGATTACAATGAGCAGTTCTTC.

The gene calls are TRBV5-6 and TRBJ2-1; D is unclear. The CDR3 is made up of 12 amino acids. CDR1 and CDR2 (germline): SGHDT, YYEEEE. V lost 4 bases and J 8 bases, leaving 10 bases between the germline ends. CDR3 sequence reads: CASSPQDDEQFF. CDR3 nucleotides: TGTGCCAGCAGCCCGCAGGATGATGAGCAGTTCTTC.

In this sample, this clone is medium-sized (0.01 to 0.1%). The rearrangement uses TRBV5-4 and TRBJ2-1; a weak D match, TRBD2 (6 bases). Germline CDR1 and CDR2: SGHNT and YYREEE (reference sequence). CDR3 length: 12 residues. V lost 0 bases and J 9 bases, leaving 7 bases between the germline ends. The CDR3 bases are TGTGCCAGCAGCTTGGGAGCGGGTGAGCAGTTCTTC. Translation gives CASSLGAGEQFF.

This clone is labeled as medium-sized. This chain connects TRBV7-9 to TRBJ1-2, with D possibly matching TRBD1 (5 bases). This CDR3 region has 16 residues. V lost 5 bases, J lost 1 base, and 17 bases lay in between. From germline, CDR1 is SEHNR and CDR2 FQNEAQ (reference sequence). This CDR3 is CASSPREFTSNYGYTF. DNA for the CDR3: TGTGCCAGCAGCCCCAGGGAGTTCACCAGTAACTATGGCTACACCTTC.

The CDR3 bases are TGTGCCAGCAGTGAATTTGGGATCCTCTCCTACGAGCAGTACTTC. Encoded protein: CASSEFGILSYEQYF. The rearrangement links TRBV6-1 to TRBJ2-7, with D unresolved. Germline V gene data show CDR1 as MNHNS and CDR2 as SASEGT. Between the trimmed V and J ends, which lost 2 bases and 0 bases, there was a span of 11 bases. CDR3 length: 15 residues.

The chain links TRBV5-1 to TRBJ2-7; TRBD1 matches 9 bases. CDR3 length: 14 amino acids. Per the germline V gene, CDR1 is SGHRS and CDR2 is YFSETQ. The V and J ends lost 2 bases and 6 bases, in that order; junction bases with no gene match: 6. The CDR3 sequence: CASSFSDRGSEQYF. CDR3 bases: TGCGCCAGCAGCTTCTCGGACAGGGGTAGCGAGCAGTACTTC.

This clone has a handful of counts. The rearrangement joins TRBV7-9 to TRBJ2-7; 10 bases are shared with TRBD1. This CDR3 is built from 13 residues. Losses at the gene ends were 5 bases for V and 5 bases for J; bases not matched to a gene: 3. Germline V gives CDR1 SEHNR, CDR2 FQNEAQ (reference sequence). CDR3 loop: CASSDRGPHEQYF. In DNA, the CDR3 is TGTGCCAGCAGCGACAGGGGGCCCCACGAGCAGTACTTC.

J is TRBJ2-7 and V is TRBV15, with TRBD2 as a possible D gene (5 bases). Per germline, CDR1 LNHNV and CDR2 YYDKDF (reference sequence). The length of the CDR3 is 13 residues. V lost 4 bases and J 2 bases, leaving 9 bases between the germline ends. This CDR3 is CATSMEVTYEQYF. The CDR3 DNA reads as TGTGCCACCAGCATGGAGGTTACCTACGAGCAGTACTTC.

This chain's CDR3 is CASSPTRGLRTEAFF. Here the CDR3 DNA reads TGTGCCAGCAGCCCTACTCGGGGGCTCCGCACTGAAGCTTTCTTT. J is TRBJ1-1 and V is TRBV14; TRBD1 is a possible D gene (6 bases). This CDR3 contains 15 residues. Germline V lookup: CDR1 SGHDN, CDR2 FVKESK. Trimming stripped 4 bases from V and 4 bases from J, with 16 bases between.

The CDR3: CASGTSGDEQFF. The CDR3 DNA sequence: TGTGCCAGCGGGACTAGCGGGGATGAGCAGTTCTTC. The gene calls are TRBV19 and TRBJ2-1; TRBD2 matches at 13 bases. The CDR3 is made up of 12 amino acids. Germline CDR1 is LNHDA and CDR2 is SQIVND (reference sequence). The trim removed 9 bases at V and 8 bases at J, leaving 1 base unmatched. The entire variable domain, with the rest obtained from reference TRBV19 and TRBJ2-1, is as follows: DGGITQSPKYLFRKEGQNVTLSCEQNLNHDAMYWYRQDPGQGLRLIYYSQIVNDFQKGDIAEGYSVSREKKESFPLTVTSAQKNPTAFYLCASGTSGDEQFFGPGTRLTVL.

This clone was counted only a few times. The chain couples TRBV4-1 to TRBJ2-7; 10 nucleotides align to TRBD2. The trim removed 3 bases at V and 6 bases at J, leaving 8 bases unmatched. The CDR3 loop spans 15 amino acids. The germline CDR1 and CDR2 sequences are MGHRA and YSYEKL. The CDR3 sequence is CASSQTPGLASEQYF. CDR3 bases: TGCGCCAGCAGCCAGACACCGGGACTAGCGTCCGAGCAGTACTTC.

The chain has TRBV11-2 and TRBJ2-7, with TRBD1 as a possible D gene (5 bases). V was shortened by 3 bases and J by 0 bases, with 12 bases between the two germline ends. This CDR3 is 15 amino acids long. CDR1 and CDR2 (germline): SGHAT, FQNNGV. The CDR3, as DNA: TGTGCCAGCAGCTTCCGCGACAGTCTCTCCTACGAGCAGTACTTC. It codes for CASSFRDSLSYEQYF.

Only a few counts were recorded for this clone. CDR3: CAWNQERRDEQYF. The CDR3 DNA follows: TGTGCCTGGAACCAGGAGAGGAGGGACGAGCAGTACTTC. The rearrangement joins TRBV30 to TRBJ2-7; a possible D gene is TRBD2 (6 bases). The CDR3 extends over 13 amino acids. Trimming took off 4 bases at V and 5 bases at J, with 15 bases between the two ends. From germline, CDR1 is GTSNPN and CDR2 SVGIG (reference sequence).

This chain connects TRBV7-2 to TRBJ1-3; D ambiguous. The V gene's germline CDR1 is SGHTA and CDR2 FQGNSA. The CDR3 loop spans 13 amino acids. The V and J ends lost 4 bases and 8 bases respectively, with 12 bases between them. Written as DNA, the CDR3 is TGTGCCAGCAGCTCCCGCCAGGAATACACCATATATTTT. It specifies CASSSRQEYTIYF.

The chain links TRBV27 to TRBJ1-1; 7 positions agree with TRBD1. The CDR3 consists of 14 residues. V dropped 2 bases and J dropped 3; count of bases not matched to a gene: 3. From germline, CDR1 is MNHEY and CDR2 SMNVEV (reference sequence). CDR3 DNA sequence: TGTGCCAGCAGTTTAAGGGGACAGCACACTGAAGCTTTCTTT. It codes for CASSLRGQHTEAFF.